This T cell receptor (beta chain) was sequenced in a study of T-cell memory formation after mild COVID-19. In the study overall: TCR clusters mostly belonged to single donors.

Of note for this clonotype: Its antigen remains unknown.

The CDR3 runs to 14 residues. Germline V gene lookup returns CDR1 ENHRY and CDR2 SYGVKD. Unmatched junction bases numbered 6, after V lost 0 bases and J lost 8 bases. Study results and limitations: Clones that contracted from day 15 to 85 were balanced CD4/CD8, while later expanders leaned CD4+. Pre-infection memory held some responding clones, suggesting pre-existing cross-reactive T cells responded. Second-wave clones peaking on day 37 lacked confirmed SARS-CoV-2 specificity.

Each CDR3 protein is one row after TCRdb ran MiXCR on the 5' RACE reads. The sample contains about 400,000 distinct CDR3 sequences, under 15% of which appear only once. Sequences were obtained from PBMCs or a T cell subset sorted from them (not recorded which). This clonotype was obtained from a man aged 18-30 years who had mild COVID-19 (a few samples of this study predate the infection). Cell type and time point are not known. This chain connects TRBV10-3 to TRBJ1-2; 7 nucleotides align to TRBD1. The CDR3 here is CAISESEGARGYTF. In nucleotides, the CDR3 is TGTGCCATCAGTGAGTCTGAGGGGGCGAGAGGCTACACCTTC.